The 5 T cell receptor beta chains below were found in one sample sequenced in a study of cytomegalovirus exposure and HLA in healthy donors. The PCR employed 60 Vbeta primers together with 13 Jbeta primers. Repertoires were generated with immunoSEQ multiplex PCR, while TCRdb's copy carries only in-frame clones and drops some. The data show roughly 200,000 clones, with roughly 85% seen just once and 0.69% held by the top ten. Sample: PBMCs. The receptors were sampled from a woman aged 40 to 50 in good health and CMV-seronegative.

This clone has only a few counts. The chain carries TRBV6-1 and TRBJ2-3, with 7 bases that match TRBD1. J gave up 2 bases and V 4 bases, and 9 bases lay outside the gene matches. CDR1 is MNHNS, CDR2 SASEGT, per germline. This CDR3 region has 16 residues. CDR3 amino acids: CASSGARTGSTDTQYF. In DNA, the CDR3 is TGTGCCAGCAGTGGAGCCAGGACAGGATCCACAGATACGCAGTATTTT.

The chain has TRBV11-2 and TRBJ1-2; D is uncertain. This CDR3 contains 13 residues. Germline V CDR1 and CDR2: SGHAT, FQNNGV. Trimming shortened V by 0 bases and J by 5 bases, and 7 bases separated the two germline ends. CDR3 loop: CASSLEGGYGYTF. The CDR3 DNA is TGTGCCAGCAGCTTAGAGGGAGGGTATGGCTACACCTTC.

This clone was detected only a few times. V and J are TRBV19 and TRBJ2-5; 10 nucleotides align to TRBD1. Germline lookup yields CDR1 LNHDA and CDR2 SQIVND (reference sequence). This CDR3 is 16 amino acids long. V lost 5 bases to trimming and J lost 4 bases; unmatched junction nucleotides: 10. The CDR3 spells CASSPLGTGDGETQYF. Here the CDR3 DNA reads TGTGCCAGTAGTCCCCTCGGGACAGGGGACGGAGAGACCCAGTACTTC. Full variable domain (remainder filled in from reference TRBV19 and TRBJ2-5): DGGITQSPKYLFRKEGQNVTLSCEQNLNHDAMYWYRQDPGQGLRLIYYSQIVNDFQKGDIAEGYSVSREKKESFPLTVTSAQKNPTAFYLCASSPLGTGDGETQYFGPGTRLLVL.

The DNA of the CDR3 is TGTGCCAGCAGTCCCACCCGAGAGCTAATCTACACTGAAGCTTTCTTT. Translated: CASSPTRELIYTEAFF. This chain connects TRBV27 to TRBJ1-1; D not certain. Germline V gene data show CDR1 as MNHEY and CDR2 as SMNVEV (reference sequence). CDR3 length equals 16 residues. Trimming cost V 5 bases and J 3 bases, with 19 bases left between them.

As concerns this clone: A read error may account for a junction end that differs from germline. The genes are TRBV5-1 and TRBJ2-1, with unresolved D. CDR1 and CDR2 from the germline V gene are SGHRS and YFSETQ. This CDR3 is built from 13 residues. The CDR3 region is CASSVGRYYEQFF. The CDR3 DNA reads TGCGCCAGCAGCGTGGGTCGCTACTATGAGCAGTTCTTC.